This T cell receptor beta chain derives from a study of cytomegalovirus exposure and HLA in healthy donors. Trimming pared 4 bases from V and 0 bases from J, leaving 16 bases between. Germline CDR1 MNHEY, CDR2 SVGAGI. The CDR3 totals 16 residues. Note on this clone: What it recognizes is unknown.

Researchers ran the PCR with 60 Vbeta and 13 Jbeta primers. Produced via immunoSEQ multiplex PCR; TCRdb's table is partial and in-frame only. The sample comprises 100,000 or so clones, roughly three quarters of which are singletons, and approximately 4.4% rests with the top ten. Findings and caveats of the study: In a later analysis, at a false discovery rate of 0.05, about 16,000 TCR beta sequences matched HLA alleles.

Sequenced: PBMCs. This receptor was obtained from a woman aged 40 to 49 in good health and CMV-seronegative. The V and J genes are TRBV6-5 and TRBJ2-7, with D hard to call. The CDR3 here is CASSSQAPYSSYEQYF. Here the CDR3 DNA reads TGTGCCAGCAGTTCCCAGGCGCCTTATAGCTCCTACGAGCAGTACTTC.